These 5 T cell receptor beta chains share one sample of origin, sequenced in a study of Graves' ophthalmopathy and Graves' hyperthyroidism (dated by TCRdb to about 2018). The instrument was an Illumina HiSeq 2000. TCR beta CDR3 regions were amplified from RNA transcripts for repertoire sequencing. The first round was an RT-PCR using HTBI primers with the Qiagen OneStep RT-PCR kit, and this first round was followed by a second-round multiplex PCR, then size selection and purification. TCRdb redid the processing of the public reads, applying fastp at Q25 and MiXCR, and retained in-frame beta chains. Every CDR3 protein is listed once, alongside the most common genes and DNA of its rows. A total of about 48,000 distinct CDR3 sequences appear in this sample, 50% of them only once. The top ten clonotypes cover roughly a quarter of the sample. The specimen was peripheral blood. The receptors originated from an adult man with Graves' ophthalmopathy.

This clonotype appeared many times. The chain recombines TRBV9 with TRBJ1-2, with TRBD1 matching over 9 bases. The CDR3 consists of 17 residues. Germline V CDR1 and CDR2: SGDLS, YYNGEE. V shed 4 bases, J shed 8 bases, and the junction held 18 bases outside the gene matches. The CDR3 region is CASSTPGQGFSLRGYTF. DNA for the CDR3: TGTGCCAGCAGCACACCGGGACAGGGTTTTTCGTTACGCGGCTACACCTTC.

As for this clonotype: Since the CDR3 does not end with the conserved phenylalanine or tryptophan, this likely comes from a read error. As DNA, the CDR3 is TGTGCCATCAGTGAGTCGATCGAGCAGTACTCC. Its translation is CAISESIEQYS. The gene calls are TRBV10-3 and TRBJ2-7, with D hard to call. The germline gives CDR1 ENHRY, CDR2 SYGVKD. V was trimmed by 0 bases and J by 6 bases, leaving 3 bases between them. The CDR3 length is 11 residues.

This clonotype was recorded at least ten times. The CDR3 region is CASTQTGTGELFF. CDR3 in DNA: TGTGCCAGCACCCAAACGGGGACCGGGGAGCTGTTTTTT. V and J are TRBV7-9 and TRBJ2-2, with D tentatively TRBD2 (5 bases). Trimming shortened V by 7 bases and J by 5 bases, and 11 bases separated the two germline ends. CDR3 length: 13 residues. Germline CDR1 reads SEHNR; CDR2 reads FQNEAQ (reference sequence).

The rearrangement links TRBV20-1 to TRBJ1-4, with D possibly being TRBD1 (5 bases). This CDR3 spans 13 amino acids. Germline CDR1 is DFQATT and CDR2 is SNEGSKA (reference sequence). The CDR3 DNA sequence: TGCAGCTCGGGACTTGCAACTAATGAAAAACTGTTTTTT. This encodes CSSGLATNEKLFF.

This clonotype was counted a single time. This chain links TRBV5-1 with TRBJ1-4; possibly TRBD1 for D (5 bases). This CDR3 has 14 amino acids. Germline-derived CDR1 and CDR2 are SGHRS and YFSETQ. V was pared by 4 bases and J by 6 bases, with 13 bases between. CDR3 in amino acids: CASSASGSDEKLFF. The CDR3 DNA is TGCGCCAGCAGCGCTTCAGGGTCGGATGAAAAACTGTTTTTT.